This TCR beta chain was identified during a study of identical twins. Overall study findings and caveats: High-abundance cord blood beta clonotypes had fewer insertions; memory repertoires showed none. Weaker excess twin sharing was observed in beta out-of-frame sequences.

Template switching (which added a universal primer site) was used, and cDNA carried unique molecular identifiers. One entry per CDR3 protein results from TCRdb running MiXCR on the 5' RACE reads. The sample carries fewer than 650,000 distinct CDR3 sequences, more than 9% recorded once. This clonotype was seen more than once but under ten times. What it binds is not known. The donors were all healthy and Caucasian. V lost 6 bases and J lost 5; bases outside the gene matches: 9. CDR1 and CDR2 (germline): DFQATT, SNEGSKA (reference sequence). There are 15 residues in the CDR3. A further study also used this sample, focusing on yellow fever vaccine responses in identical twins.

This TCR was sampled from a woman younger than 30 in good health. Sequencing used PBMCs. V gene TRBV20-1 combines with J gene TRBJ1-6; 8 nucleotides match TRBD1. The CDR3 loop is CSANPPGQDNSPLHF. The CDR3 DNA reads as TGCAGTGCCAACCCTCCGGGACAGGATAATTCACCCCTCCACTTT.